This T cell receptor beta chain was found in a study of beta chain features in type 1 diabetes. A remark on this clone: As yet, its antigen is unknown.

Study conclusions and caveats: Shorter TCRB CDR3s, moderately but significantly so, were found in Type 1 diabetes patients in all four CD4+ subsets.

Reverse transcription of all isolated RNA meant that expressed TCRB transcripts were sequenced. Profiling relied on immunoSEQ multiplex PCR, and the TCRdb table lists in-frame clones only, not all of them. The repertoire holds fewer than 350,000 clones, with approximately 15% as singletons. The ends lost 1 base at V and 3 bases at J; junction bases unmatched: 2. The germline V gene has CDR1 SGHTA and CDR2 FQGNSA. This CDR3 has 15 residues. Every donor had blood drawn once into heparin, around 120 mL on average. The sequencing input was naive CD4+ T cells from blood. The chain carries TRBV7-2 and TRBJ2-3; 9 bases agree with TRBD2. The receptor was isolated from a man aged 18 to 35 with type 1 diabetes. The CDR3 spells CASSLVAGGTDTQYF. DNA of the CDR3: TGTGCCAGCAGCTTAGTGGCGGGGGGGACAGATACGCAGTATTTT.